Shown below are 17 T cell receptor beta chains from a single sample sequenced in a study of cytomegalovirus exposure and HLA in healthy donors. The assay was immunoSEQ multiplex PCR, and TCRdb's table has in-frame clones only and misses some. The sample shows some 50,000 clones, around 94% of them seen only once. The specimen sequenced was PBMCs. These receptor sequences come from a woman under 30 in good health and CMV-seropositive.

This chain uses TRBV27 with TRBJ2-2; TRBD2 matches at 12 bases. Germline CDR1 and CDR2: MNHEY and SMNVEV (reference sequence). The V and J ends lost 6 bases and 5 bases, in that order; junction bases with no gene match: 13. The CDR3 consists of 18 residues. In DNA, the CDR3 is TGTGCCAGCAGCCGATACCTCCTAGCGGGAGGGACTACCGGGGAGCTGTTTTTT. It codes for CASSRYLLAGGTTGELFF.

This chain joins TRBV7-9 and TRBJ1-5, with a tentative D call TRBD1 (5 bases). Germline V gene sequence: CDR1 SEHNR, CDR2 FQNEAQ (reference sequence). The CDR3 extends over 16 amino acids. V lost 1 base, J lost 1 base, and 11 bases lay in between. The DNA of the CDR3 is TGTGCCAGCAGCTTAGAAGGGCCAGGGAGCAATCAGCCCCAGCATTTT. Translating gives CASSLEGPGSNQPQHF.

In its sample, this clone was seen once. The V and J genes are TRBV18 and TRBJ2-7, with 7 bases that match TRBD2. The CDR3 has 13 amino acids. Germline CDR1 is KGHSH and CDR2 is LQKENI. After removal of 4 bases from V and 6 bases from J, the junction contained 6 bases not matched to a gene. Here the CDR3 reads CASSLGTGGEQYF. CDR3 DNA sequence: TGTGCCAGCTCACTTGGAACGGGGGGCGAGCAGTACTTC. Looking up the rest from reference TRBV18 and TRBJ2-7 gives the full variable domain: NAGVMQNPRHLVRRRGQEARLRCSPMKGHSHVYWYRQLPEEGLKFMVYLQKENIIDESGMPKERFSAEFPKEGPSILRIQQVVRGDSAAYFCASSLGTGGEQYFGPGTRLTVT.

The count of this clone is one. The chain carries TRBV6-1 and TRBJ2-2; 7 nucleotides align to TRBD1. Germline lookup yields CDR1 MNHNS and CDR2 SASEGT. CDR3 length: 15 residues. The V gene end was trimmed by 7 bases and the J gene end by 5 bases; junction bases not matched to a gene: 10. The DNA for the CDR3 is TGTGCCAGCAAAGACAGGGAAGTAAAAACCGGGGAGCTGTTTTTT. Protein sequence: CASKDREVKTGELFF.

V gene TRBV28 combines with J gene TRBJ2-7, with a tentative D call TRBD1 (5 bases). CDR3 length: 14 residues. Germline CDR1 and CDR2: MDHEN and SYDVKM. V lost 10 bases to trimming and J lost 0 bases, with 16 bases between them. This chain's CDR3 is CATITGSPSYEQYF. The CDR3 DNA sequence: TGTGCCACTATAACAGGCTCGCCCTCCTACGAGCAGTACTTC.

This chain connects TRBV9 to TRBJ2-1, with 7 bases matching TRBD2. Losses at the gene ends were 0 bases for V and 1 base for J; bases not matched to a gene: 4. The CDR3 sequence is 16 residues long. The germline CDR1 and CDR2 sequences are SGDLS and YYNGEE. The CDR3 loop reads CASSVEAGFSYNEQFF. The CDR3 DNA reads TGTGCCAGCAGCGTAGAAGCGGGATTTTCCTACAATGAGCAGTTCTTC.

This clone was recorded only once. The rearrangement links TRBV7-3 to TRBJ2-1, with TRBD2 matching over 7 bases. This CDR3 spans 15 amino acids. With V trimmed by 5 bases and J by 3 bases, 7 bases remained unmatched. In germline, CDR1 is SGHTA, CDR2 FQGTGA. The CDR3 sequence is CASSPSGGGYNEQFF. CDR3 nucleotide sequence: TGTGCCAGCAGCCCGTCCGGCGGGGGCTACAATGAGCAGTTCTTC.

This chain joins TRBV30 and TRBJ2-3; 7 bases are shared with TRBD2. The V gene's germline CDR1 is GTSNPN and CDR2 SVGIG (reference sequence). The CDR3 is 14 residues long. The trim removed 2 bases at V and 6 bases at J, leaving 8 bases unmatched. CDR3 nucleotide sequence: TGTGCCTGGAGTTTCGCGGGAGTGGGGGATACGCAGTATTTT. Translated: CAWSFAGVGDTQYF.

The chain couples TRBV5-5 to TRBJ2-7, with 7 bases that match TRBD1. This CDR3 is 15 amino acids long. Trimming removed 3 bases from V and 2 bases from J; junction bases left unmatched: 8. Germline V lookup: CDR1 SGHKS, CDR2 YYEKEE (reference sequence). CDR3 residues: CASSSPRDRPYEQYF. The CDR3 nucleotides read TGTGCCAGCAGCTCGCCAAGGGACAGACCCTACGAGCAGTACTTC. Based on the CDR3 plus reference TRBV5-5 and TRBJ2-7, the full variable domain is DAGVTQSPTHLIKTRGQQVTLRCSPISGHKSVSWYQQVLGQGPQFIFQYYEKEERGRGNFPDRFSARQFPNYSSELNVNALLLGDSALYLCASSSPRDRPYEQYFGPGTRLTVT.

This clone was seen a single time. The CDR3: CASSEVYTDTQYF. CDR3 sequence (DNA): TGTGCCAGCAGTGAAGTTTATACAGATACGCAGTATTTT. V is TRBV6-1 and J is TRBJ2-3, with D unresolved. CDR1 is MNHNS and CDR2 is SASEGT in the germline V gene. The V gene lost 1 base and the J gene lost 3 bases, with 5 bases spanning the gap. The CDR3 extends over 13 amino acids.

The rearrangement joins TRBV19 to TRBJ2-1; D call uncertain. Germline CDR1 LNHDA, CDR2 SQIVND (reference sequence). CDR3 length: 15 amino acids. V lost 3 bases, J lost 2 bases, and 11 bases lay in between. CDR3 DNA: TGTGCCAGTAGTATCGGCGGAGCCCCCTACAATGAGCAGTTCTTC. Protein product: CASSIGGAPYNEQFF.

The V call is TRBV4-2, the J call TRBJ1-3, with a possible D match to TRBD1 (5 bases). The CDR3 runs 15 residues. CDR1 and CDR2 (germline): LGHNA, YNFKEQ. V was pared by 3 bases and J by 0 bases, with 9 bases between. CDR3: CASSQSGSSGNTIYF. CDR3 in DNA: TGTGCCAGCAGCCAGTCAGGGTCCTCTGGAAACACCATATATTTT.

The V and J genes are TRBV4-2 and TRBJ1-4, with TRBD1 matching 9 bases. With V trimmed by 2 bases and J by 7 bases, 5 bases remained unmatched. CDR1 and CDR2 (germline): LGHNA, YNFKEQ. CDR3 length: 15 residues. CDR3 amino acids: CASSQPGQGGEKLFF. The CDR3 DNA follows: TGTGCCAGCAGCCAACCGGGACAGGGTGGTGAAAAACTGTTTTTT.

This sequence joins TRBV29-1 and TRBJ1-1, with D maybe TRBD1 (6 bases). The CDR3 is made up of 15 amino acids. With 5 bases removed from V and 1 base from J, the gap between germline ends came to 17 bases. CDR1 SQVTM and CDR2 ANQGSEA come from the germline V gene. The CDR3 region is CSVNSPGQTNTEAFF. CDR3 DNA sequence: TGCAGCGTTAACTCTCCGGGACAAACGAACACTGAAGCTTTCTTT. Filled out from reference TRBV29-1 and TRBJ1-1, the complete variable domain reads SAVISQKPSRDICQRGTSLTIQCQVDSQVTMMFWYRQQPGQSLTLIATANQGSEATYESGFVIDKFPISRPNLTFSTLTVSNMSPEDSSIYLCSVNSPGQTNTEAFFGQGTRLTVV.

This clone was seen once. This rearrangement joins TRBV19 to TRBJ2-7; D possibly corresponds to TRBD2 (6 bases). Germline loops: CDR1 LNHDA, CDR2 SQIVND (reference sequence). V was trimmed by 1 base and J by 3 bases, leaving 13 bases between them. CDR3 length equals 15 residues. CDR3 protein: CASSIAARGIYEQYF. The DNA for the CDR3 is TGTGCCAGTAGTATAGCCGCCCGCGGGATCTACGAGCAGTACTTC. The variable domain in full, completed from reference TRBV19 and TRBJ2-7, reads DGGITQSPKYLFRKEGQNVTLSCEQNLNHDAMYWYRQDPGQGLRLIYYSQIVNDFQKGDIAEGYSVSREKKESFPLTVTSAQKNPTAFYLCASSIAARGIYEQYFGPGTRLTVT.

The rearrangement links TRBV5-1 to TRBJ2-1; 13 bases agree with TRBD2. The CDR3 loop spans 15 amino acids. After removal of 4 bases from V and 6 bases from J, the junction contained 4 bases not matched to a gene. CDR1 SGHRS and CDR2 YFSETQ come from the germline V gene. The CDR3 nucleotides are TGCGCCAGCAGCCAGGGACTAGCGGGGCCCAATGAGCAGTTCTTC. This codes for CASSQGLAGPNEQFF. The whole variable domain, filled in from reference TRBV5-1 and TRBJ2-1, reads KAGVTQTPRYLIKTRGQQVTLSCSPISGHRSVSWYQQTPGQGLQFLFEYFSETQRNKGNFPGRFSGRQFSNSRSEMNVSTLELGDSALYLCASSQGLAGPNEQFFGPGTRLTVL.

This sequence joins TRBV5-4 and TRBJ2-7; no clear D. V shed 4 bases and J shed 0 bases, with 11 bases lying between them. Germline V lookup: CDR1 SGHNT, CDR2 YYREEE (reference sequence). The CDR3 is 14 residues long. DNA for the CDR3: TGTGCCAGCAGCCGGCGAGGAGCCTCCTACGAGCAGTACTTC. Residues: CASSRRGASYEQYF.